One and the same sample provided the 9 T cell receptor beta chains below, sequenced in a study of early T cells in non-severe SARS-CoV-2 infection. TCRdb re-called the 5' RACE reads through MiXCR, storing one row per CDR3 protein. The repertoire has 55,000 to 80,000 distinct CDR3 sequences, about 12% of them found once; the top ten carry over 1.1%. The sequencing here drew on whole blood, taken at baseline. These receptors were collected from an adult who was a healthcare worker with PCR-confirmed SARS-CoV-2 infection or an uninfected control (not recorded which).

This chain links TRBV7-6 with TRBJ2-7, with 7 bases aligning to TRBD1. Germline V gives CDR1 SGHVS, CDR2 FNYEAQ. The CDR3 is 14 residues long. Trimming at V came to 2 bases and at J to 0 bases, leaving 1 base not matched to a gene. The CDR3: CASSLWDSSYEQYF. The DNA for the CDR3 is TGTGCCAGCAGCTTATGGGACAGCTCCTACGAGCAGTACTTC.

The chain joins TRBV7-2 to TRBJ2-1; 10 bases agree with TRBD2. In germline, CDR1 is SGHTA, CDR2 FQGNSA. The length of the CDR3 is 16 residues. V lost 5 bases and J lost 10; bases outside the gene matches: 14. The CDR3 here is CASSRVGGAGGIEQFF. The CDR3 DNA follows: TGTGCCAGCAGCCGCGTGGGTGGAGCGGGAGGGATCGAGCAGTTCTTC.

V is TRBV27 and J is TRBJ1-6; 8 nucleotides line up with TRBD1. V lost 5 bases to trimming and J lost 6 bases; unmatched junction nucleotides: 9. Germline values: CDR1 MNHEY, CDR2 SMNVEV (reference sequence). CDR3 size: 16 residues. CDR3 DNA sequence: TGTGCCAGCAGTCAAACAGGGGGAAGCTTTAATTCACCCCTCCACTTT. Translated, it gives CASSQTGGSFNSPLHF.

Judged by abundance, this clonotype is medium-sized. This chain's CDR3 is CASSPFGLETYNEQFF. For the CDR3, the DNA is TGTGCCAGCAGCCCCTTCGGACTCGAGACCTACAATGAGCAGTTCTTC. The gene calls are TRBV11-2 and TRBJ2-1; D may be TRBD2 (5 bases). Germline loops: CDR1 SGHAT, CDR2 FQNNGV. V gave up 5 bases and J gave up 2 bases, with 16 bases separating them. The CDR3 runs to 16 residues.

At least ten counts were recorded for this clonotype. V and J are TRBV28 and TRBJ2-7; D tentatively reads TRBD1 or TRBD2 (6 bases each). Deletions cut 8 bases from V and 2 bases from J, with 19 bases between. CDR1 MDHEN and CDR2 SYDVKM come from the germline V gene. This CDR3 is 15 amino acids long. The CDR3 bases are TGTGCCAGCGGCCTCTCGGGGGACAAGACCTACGAGCAGTACTTC. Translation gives CASGLSGDKTYEQYF.

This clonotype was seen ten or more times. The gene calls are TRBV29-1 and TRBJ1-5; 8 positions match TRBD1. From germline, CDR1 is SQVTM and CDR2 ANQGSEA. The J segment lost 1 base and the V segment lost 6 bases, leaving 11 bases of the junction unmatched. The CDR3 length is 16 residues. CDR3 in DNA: TGCAGCGTGGTGGTAGCAGGGGGCGGAAGCAATCAGCCCCAGCATTTT. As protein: CSVVVAGGGSNQPQHF.

CDR3 nucleotide sequence: TGCAGTGCTAGCCCTGGGCTAGAGATTGGGTATGGCGGGGAGCTGTTTTTT. Amino acid sequence: CSASPGLEIGYGGELFF. V usage is TRBV20-1 and J usage is TRBJ2-2; D ambiguous. The CDR3 consists of 17 residues. V was pared by 3 bases and J by 7 bases, with 24 bases between. Looked up from germline, CDR1 is DFQATT and CDR2 is SNEGSKA (reference sequence).

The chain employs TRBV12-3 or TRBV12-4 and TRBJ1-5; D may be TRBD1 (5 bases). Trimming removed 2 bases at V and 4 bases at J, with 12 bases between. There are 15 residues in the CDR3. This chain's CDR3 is CASSLMQGRNQPQHF. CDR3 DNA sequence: TGTGCCAGCAGTTTAATGCAGGGACGGAATCAGCCCCAGCATTTT.

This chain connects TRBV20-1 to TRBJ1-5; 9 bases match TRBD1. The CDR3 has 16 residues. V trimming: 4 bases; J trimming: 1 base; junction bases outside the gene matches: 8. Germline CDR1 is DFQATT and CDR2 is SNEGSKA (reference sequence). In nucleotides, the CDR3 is TGCAGTGCTAAGGTACAGGGGGCGCTCAGCAATCAGCCCCAGCATTTT. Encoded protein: CSAKVQGALSNQPQHF.